Below, 12 T cell receptor beta chains from the same sample are listed, as sequenced in a study of blood T cell repertoires in COVID-19. Only in-frame clones appear in the TCRdb table, and some are missing; sequencing was by immunoSEQ multiplex PCR. The repertoire has over 75,000 clones, 75% to 90% of them found once; the top ten carry roughly 30%. The sample comprised peripheral blood. These receptors were obtained from a woman of 80 years or more with active or convalescent COVID-19.

This chain links TRBV5-5 with TRBJ1-5; D call uncertain. Germline CDR1 is SGHKS and CDR2 is YYEKEE (reference sequence). With 4 bases removed from V and 2 bases from J, the gap between germline ends came to 10 bases. The length of the CDR3 is 14 residues. CDR3 sequence (DNA): TGTGCCAGCAGCCGGGGTGGGGGCAATCAGCCCCAGCATTTT. It codes for CASSRGGGNQPQHF.

The sample holds a few counts of this clone. J is TRBJ1-5 and V is TRBV6-5, with 7 bases identical to TRBD1. CDR1 is MNHEY and CDR2 is SVGAGI in the germline V gene. The length of the CDR3 is 13 residues. V was pared by 10 bases and J by 4 bases, with 7 bases of the junction left unmatched. The CDR3 is CATDRENNQPQHF. The CDR3, as DNA: TGTGCCACCGACAGGGAAAATAATCAGCCCCAGCATTTT.

The chain is built from TRBV10-3 and TRBJ1-1, with unresolved D. Germline V gives CDR1 ENHRY, CDR2 SYGVKD. V shed 10 bases and J shed 3 bases, with 18 bases lying between them. This CDR3 has 14 amino acids. This chain's CDR3 is CATFYSQVYTEAFF. For the CDR3, the DNA is TGTGCCACCTTCTATAGTCAGGTGTACACTGAAGCTTTCTTT.

V is TRBV11-2 and J is TRBJ2-1; 14 bases line up with TRBD2. The CDR3 runs 16 residues. The germline CDR1 and CDR2 sequences are SGHAT and FQNNGV. V dropped 4 bases and J dropped 5; count of bases not matched to a gene: 4. The CDR3 sequence is CASSSRLAGGNNEQFF. As DNA, the CDR3 is TGTGCCAGCAGCTCCCGACTAGCGGGAGGGAACAATGAGCAGTTCTTC.

This chain connects TRBV28 to TRBJ2-6; 7 nucleotides align to TRBD2. V was clipped by 5 bases and J by 3 bases; unmatched bases: 4. This CDR3 is built from 15 residues. Per germline, CDR1 MDHEN and CDR2 SYDVKM. This chain's CDR3 is CASSTAGVGANVLTF. CDR3 nucleotides: TGTGCCAGCAGTACCGCGGGGGTTGGGGCCAACGTCCTGACTTTC. Drawing the rest from reference TRBV28 and TRBJ2-6, the complete variable domain is DVKVTQSSRYLVKRTGEKVFLECVQDMDHENMFWYRQDPGLGLRLIYFSYDVKMKEKGDIPEGYSVSREKKERFSLILESASTNQTSMYLCASSTAGVGANVLTFGAGSRLTVL.

This chain joins TRBV6-6 and TRBJ2-7; TRBD1 matches 10 bases. The J segment lost 1 base and the V segment lost 0 bases, leaving 3 bases of the junction unmatched. The CDR3 sequence is 16 residues long. Germline V lookup: CDR1 MNHNY, CDR2 SVGAGI (reference sequence). CDR3 loop: CASSYSRQGASYEQYF. CDR3 coding DNA: TGTGCCAGCAGTTACTCGAGACAGGGGGCTTCCTACGAGCAGTACTTC.

The rearrangement links TRBV6-4 to TRBJ2-1; 7 bases are shared with TRBD2. The J segment lost 8 bases and the V segment lost 4 bases, leaving 5 bases of the junction unmatched. The CDR3 runs 13 residues. The germline V gene encodes CDR1 MRHNA and CDR2 SNTAGT. CDR3 in amino acids: CASSVEGGDEQFF. CDR3 nucleotides: TGTGCCAGCAGTGTGGAGGGAGGGGATGAGCAGTTCTTC.

V is TRBV2 and J is TRBJ2-6, with 10 bases aligning to TRBD1. The V gene's germline CDR1 is SNHLY and CDR2 FYNNEI. V was clipped by 9 bases and J by 2 bases; unmatched bases: 13. The CDR3 has 18 residues. The CDR3 sequence: CASKIAGQGTAGANVLTF. The CDR3 DNA reads as TGTGCCAGTAAGATAGCGGGACAGGGGACCGCTGGGGCCAACGTCCTGACTTTC.

The chain has TRBV28 and TRBJ2-5; a weak D match, TRBD1 (6 bases). There are 13 residues in the CDR3. With 10 bases removed from V and 0 bases from J, the gap between germline ends came to 12 bases. CDR1 MDHEN and CDR2 SYDVKM come from the germline V gene. The CDR3 sequence: CAISDSDQETQYF. CDR3 nucleotides: TGTGCCATCTCGGACAGCGACCAAGAGACCCAGTACTTC.

The chain combines TRBV28 with TRBJ1-2, with TRBD1 matching 9 bases. The CDR3 runs 15 residues. After removal of 2 bases from V and 1 base from J, the junction contained 2 bases not matched to a gene. Germline CDR1 and CDR2: MDHEN and SYDVKM. The CDR3 protein is CASSLTGGFNYGYTF. DNA of the CDR3: TGTGCCAGCAGTTTAACAGGGGGCTTTAACTATGGCTACACCTTC.

V gene TRBV10-2 combines with J gene TRBJ1-1; D ambiguous. The ends were cut back, 5 bases at V and 2 bases at J, with 12 bases in the middle. CDR1 is WSHSY and CDR2 is SAAADI in the germline V gene. This CDR3 region has 14 residues. Here the CDR3 DNA reads TGCGCCAGCAGTCCCCCCCAGTTTAACACTGAAGCTTTCTTT. This sequence encodes CASSPPQFNTEAFF.

The genes are TRBV28 and TRBJ2-3; D is possibly TRBD2 (7 bases). This CDR3 is built from 13 residues. V was trimmed by 6 bases and J by 4 bases, leaving 11 bases between them. CDR1 MDHEN and CDR2 SYDVKM come from the germline V gene. The CDR3 loop is CASRYGGPDTQYF. The CDR3 DNA follows: TGTGCCAGCAGGTACGGGGGGCCAGATACGCAGTATTTT.